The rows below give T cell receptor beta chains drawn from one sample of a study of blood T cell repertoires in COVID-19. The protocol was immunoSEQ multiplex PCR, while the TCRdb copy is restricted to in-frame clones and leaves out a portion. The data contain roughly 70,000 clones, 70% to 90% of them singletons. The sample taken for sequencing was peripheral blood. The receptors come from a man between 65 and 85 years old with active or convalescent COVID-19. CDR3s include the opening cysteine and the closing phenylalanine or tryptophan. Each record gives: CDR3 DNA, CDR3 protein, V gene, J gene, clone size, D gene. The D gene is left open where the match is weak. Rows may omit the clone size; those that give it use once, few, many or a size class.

TGTGCCAGCAGTTTATTGGCAAACACAGATACGCAGTATTTT	CASSLLANTDTQYF	TRBV27	TRBJ2-3	-	-
TGTGCCAGCAGCCAGGACAGCCTCGGAGCCAAAAACATTCAGTACTTC	CASSQDSLGAKNIQYF	TRBV5-4	TRBJ2-4	many	-
TGTGCCAGCGCCTCAGCGGGGACACGTCATGAAGCTTTCTTT	CASASAGTRHEAFF	TRBV11-2	TRBJ1-1	-	-
TGTGCCAGCAGCCCCGGGGGTCTAGCGGTGACCAATGAGCAGTTCTTC	CASSPGGLAVTNEQFF	TRBV9	TRBJ2-1	-	TRBD2
TGTGCCAGCAGCAAAACAGTGAACACTGAAGCTTTCTTT	CASSKTVNTEAFF	TRBV7-2	TRBJ1-1	-	-
TGCAGCGTTCGGACAGGGAATGTCTTCAATGAGCAGTTCTTC	CSVRTGNVFNEQFF	TRBV29-1	TRBJ2-1	few	TRBD1
TGTGCCACCAGCAGAGGAGGGGGACAAGAGACCCAGTACTTC	CATSRGGGQETQYF	TRBV15	TRBJ2-5	-	-
TGCGCCAGCAGCTTTATTGGACAGGGAGTAGCTGAAGCTTTCTTT	CASSFIGQGVAEAFF	TRBV5-1	TRBJ1-1	few	TRBD1
TGTGCCAGCAGCGTTGGCTCCACCGGGGAGGAGCAGTACTTC	CASSVGSTGEEQYF	TRBV9	TRBJ2-7	-	-
TGTGCCAGCAGCCGTCCAACGTTACTAGGGACAGGGAGTGAGACCCAGTACTTC	CASSRPTLLGTGSETQYF	TRBV25-1	TRBJ2-5	-	TRBD1
TGTGCCAGCAACAGACACCTTAGCACAGATACGCAGTATTTT	CASNRHLSTDTQYF	TRBV7-9	TRBJ2-3	-	-
TGTGCCAGCAGCGCGGGACTGAGTCAAGAGACCCAGTACTTC	CASSAGLSQETQYF	TRBV11-3	TRBJ2-5	-	-
TGTGCCAGCAGTGAAAGTCCTAGCGGGAGAGCAGATACGCAGTATTTT	CASSESPSGRADTQYF	TRBV6-1	TRBJ2-3	-	TRBD2
TGTGCCAGCAGTGGGGATCGGGGTGGCACTGAAGCTTTCTTT	CASSGDRGGTEAFF	TRBV2	TRBJ1-1	-	-
TGTGCCAGCAGCTTTTCAGGAAACACCGGGGAGCTGTTTTTT	CASSFSGNTGELFF	TRBV7-8	TRBJ2-2	-	-
TGTGCCAGCAGCTTAATCCGGGGCACCGGGGAGCTGTTTTTT	CASSLIRGTGELFF	TRBV7-2	TRBJ2-2	few	-
TGTGCCAGCACTCGGGACAGGGGATTCCAAGAGACCCAGTACTTC	CASTRDRGFQETQYF	TRBV2	TRBJ2-5	-	TRBD1
TGTGCCAGCAGTGAGGCCCTGGTTAAGAACACTGAAGCTTTCTTT	CASSEALVKNTEAFF	TRBV6-1	TRBJ1-1	-	-
TGCGCCAGCAGCTTGTCGGGGACAGCTAAAGAGACCCAGTACTTC	CASSLSGTAKETQYF	TRBV5-1	TRBJ2-5	-	TRBD1
TGCGCCAGCAGTGGCGGCGGGAGAAGCACAGATACGCAGTATTTT	CASSGGGRSTDTQYF	TRBV10-1	TRBJ2-3	once	TRBD2
TGTGCCAGCAGTCTTCAGGGGTGGAACACTGAAGCTTTCTTT	CASSLQGWNTEAFF	TRBV28	TRBJ1-1	-	-
TGCGCCAGCAGCTTGGATGGCGGGAGGGCTTACGAGCAGTACTTC	CASSLDGGRAYEQYF	TRBV5-1	TRBJ2-7	-	TRBD2
TGTGCCAGCTCAGAGGGACTTTCCTACGAGCAGTACTTC	CASSEGLSYEQYF	TRBV18	TRBJ2-7	-	-
TGTGCCAGCAGCCAAAGGGCGGGGGGGCCGCAAGAGACCCAGTACTTC	CASSQRAGGPQETQYF	TRBV3-1/TRBV3-2	TRBJ2-5	-	TRBD2
TGTGCCAGCAGTTTAAGAACAGGGGGTGGAAAGGACTATGGCTACACCTTC	CASSLRTGGGKDYGYTF	TRBV28	TRBJ1-2	few	TRBD1
TGCGCCAGCAGCGGTCGACTAGCGGGTATCACAGATACGCAGTATTTT	CASSGRLAGITDTQYF	TRBV5-1	TRBJ2-3	-	TRBD2
TGCGCCACGAGGGATCCTGGAAACACCATATATTTT	CATRDPGNTIYF	TRBV10-2	TRBJ1-3	few	-
TGTGCCAGTAGTAAGTCCCTCCCCCCTGACACCTACGAGCAGTACTTC	CASSKSLPPDTYEQYF	TRBV19	TRBJ2-7	-	-
TGTGCCAGCAGACCCGGAGGGGGCGCGGGGGGCACTGAAGCTTTCTTT	CASRPGGGAGGTEAFF	TRBV3-1/TRBV3-2	TRBJ1-1	-	TRBD1
TGTGCCAGTAAACCCGGCGGGCCCGGGGAGCTGTTTTTT	CASKPGGPGELFF	TRBV19	TRBJ2-2	-	-
TGTGCCAGCAGTTACGGGACAGGTCCTAGCACAGATACGCAGTATTTT	CASSYGTGPSTDTQYF	TRBV6-5	TRBJ2-3	-	TRBD1
TGTGCCAGCAGCGTAGCGGGGGCTAGCGGGGGGGTTTCCTACAATGAGCAGTTCTTC	CASSVAGASGGVSYNEQFF	TRBV9	TRBJ2-1	once	TRBD2
TGTGCCAGCTCACCGGGACTAGGGCCCTACAATGAGCAGTTCTTC	CASSPGLGPYNEQFF	TRBV18	TRBJ2-1	-	TRBD2
TGTGCTGGCGGAGCAGGGGGCCAAGAGACCCAGTACTTC	CAGGAGGQETQYF	TRBV30	TRBJ2-5	-	TRBD1
TGCGCCAGCAGGCGCTCGGCGGACTCTGGAAACACCATATATTTT	CASRRSADSGNTIYF	TRBV5-1	TRBJ1-3	-	-
TGTGCCAGCTCACCCCAGGGGAACACTGAAGCTTTCTTT	CASSPQGNTEAFF	TRBV18	TRBJ1-1	-	-
TGTGCCAGCAGTCACCTACAGGGGGCGCTGGGGGGGAATGAGCAGTTCTTC	CASSHLQGALGGNEQFF	TRBV6-6	TRBJ2-1	-	TRBD1
TGTGCCAGCGCTCTCACGGGGGTGCCTAATGAAAAACTGTTTTTT	CASALTGVPNEKLFF	TRBV6-5	TRBJ1-4	few	-
TGTGCCAGCAGTTCGCGCAGAAAAATGGCTAGCGGGAGTTTCTACGAGCAGTACTTC	CASSSRRKMASGSFYEQYF	TRBV28	TRBJ2-7	-	TRBD2
TGCGCCAGCAGCAGGCAGGGTACGATGAACACTGAAGCTTTCTTT	CASSRQGTMNTEAFF	TRBV5-1	TRBJ1-1	-	-
TGTGCCAGCAGCCGAAGAGATCAGCCCCAGCATTTT	CASSRRDQPQHF	TRBV6-6	TRBJ1-5	-	-
TGTGCCAGCAGCAGGATGAAGGCCGACAGTCTATTT	CASSRMKADSLF	TRBV6-5	TRBJ1-1	-	-
TGTGCCAGCGGTATACCGGGACACAAGAACACTGAAGCTTTCTTT	CASGIPGHKNTEAFF	TRBV21-1	TRBJ1-1	-	-
TGTGCCTGGAGTGTACCCAACAGGGGCAGGACGAACACTGAAGCTTTCTTT	CAWSVPNRGRTNTEAFF	TRBV30	TRBJ1-1	-	TRBD1
TGTGCCAGCAGTGAAGTGGCGAGGTTGTCCTATGGCTACACCTTC	CASSEVARLSYGYTF	TRBV2	TRBJ1-2	-	-
TGCGCCAGCAGCCTCCTGACTAGCGGGACGTACAATGAGCAGTTCTTC	CASSLLTSGTYNEQFF	TRBV4-1	TRBJ2-1	once	TRBD2
TGTGCCAGCTCACCGATAGTAGCGGGGGAGACCGGGGAGCTGTTTTTT	CASSPIVAGETGELFF	TRBV18	TRBJ2-2	few	TRBD2
TGTGCCAGCTCACTAGCGGGGGGGCCAGCTGGGAGAGGCACAGATACGCAGTATTTT	CASSLAGGPAGRGTDTQYF	TRBV27	TRBJ2-3	-	TRBD2
TGTGCCAGCTTTGGTCTAGCGGGAGGGATTGCCAGGTTGAATGAGCAGTTCTTC	CASFGLAGGIARLNEQFF	TRBV5-6	TRBJ2-1	-	TRBD2
TGTGCCAGCACCCTAGCGGGACAAGAGACCCAGTACTTC	CASTLAGQETQYF	TRBV7-9	TRBJ2-5	-	TRBD2
TGTGCCAGCAGCCCGGGACAGGGTTGGGAAAAACTGTTTTTT	CASSPGQGWEKLFF	TRBV28	TRBJ1-4	-	TRBD1
TGTGCCAGCAGTTTGGGGGGGGCAAACTATGGCTACACCTTC	CASSLGGANYGYTF	TRBV9	TRBJ1-2	once	-
TGTGCCAGCAGTTACTCGATATTCAGGGTAACGTATGCGAACACTGAAGCTTTCTTT	CASSYSIFRVTYANTEAFF	TRBV6-2/TRBV6-3	TRBJ1-1	-	-
TGTGCCAGTATCTCCGAGGGAAGGGAACTGTTTTTT	CASISEGRELFF	TRBV19	TRBJ1-4	-	-
TGTGCCAGCCGACAGGGGGCTTCTCGCGAGCAGTACTTC	CASRQGASREQYF	TRBV12-3/TRBV12-4	TRBJ2-7	-	TRBD1
TGTGCCAGCAGTGGGACTAATGGAGGAGATACGCAGTATTTT	CASSGTNGGDTQYF	TRBV2	TRBJ2-3	-	-
TGTGCCACCAGTGACCCCTCGGGAGGGAACACCGGGGAGCTGTTTTTT	CATSDPSGGNTGELFF	TRBV24-1	TRBJ2-2	-	TRBD2